This T cell receptor (beta chain) comes out of a study of T cell responses to AZD1222 COVID-19 vaccine. Background on the study: Analyses pooled second doses at about 4 or about 12 weeks. Study conclusions and caveats: None of the repertoires were sampled until the peak T cell response had passed. The donor cohort was predominantly white British with a female majority, and clonal diversity may have been underestimated. CD4 TCRs covered the whole spike, strongest at regions 160-218 and 743-854.

The V segment lost 6 bases and the J segment 3 bases; nucleotides outside the gene matches: 17. The CDR3 consists of 17 residues. The germline CDR1 and CDR2 sequences are MDHEN and SYDVKM. Clones were read by immunoSEQ multiplex PCR, and TCRdb kept only the in-frame ones, dropping some. This table has 140,000 or so clones, approximately 86% appearing once. Notes on this clone: Its antigen is unknown.

The specimen comprised peripheral blood, sampled on day 0 of AZD1222 vaccination. The gene calls are TRBV28 and TRBJ2-7; TRBD2 matches 7 bases. This receptor was obtained from an adult in good health. The CDR3, as DNA: TGTGCCAGCAGGCCCGCCACGGGAGGCCAAATGCACTACGAGCAGTACTTC. Protein: CASRPATGGQMHYEQYF.